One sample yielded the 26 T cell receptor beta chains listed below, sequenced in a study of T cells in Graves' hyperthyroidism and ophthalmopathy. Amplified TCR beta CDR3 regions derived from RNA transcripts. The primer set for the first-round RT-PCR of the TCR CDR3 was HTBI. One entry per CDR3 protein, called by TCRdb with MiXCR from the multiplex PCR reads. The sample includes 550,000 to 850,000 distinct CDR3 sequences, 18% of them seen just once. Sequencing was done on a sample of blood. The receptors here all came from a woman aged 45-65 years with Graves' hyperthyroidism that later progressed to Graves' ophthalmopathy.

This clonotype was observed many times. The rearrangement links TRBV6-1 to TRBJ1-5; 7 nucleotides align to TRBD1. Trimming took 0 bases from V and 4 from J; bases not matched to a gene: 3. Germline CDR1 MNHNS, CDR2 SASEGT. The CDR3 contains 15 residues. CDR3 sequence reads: CASSEATTGNQPQHF. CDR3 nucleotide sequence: TGTGCCAGCAGTGAAGCCACGACAGGGAATCAGCCCCAGCATTTT.

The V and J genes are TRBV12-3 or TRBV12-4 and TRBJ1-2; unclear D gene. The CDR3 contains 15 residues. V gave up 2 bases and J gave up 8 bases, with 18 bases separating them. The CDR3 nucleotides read TGTGCCAGCAGTTTACCGCCGGGCCAGGCTAGGGGCTACACCTTC. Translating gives CASSLPPGQARGYTF.

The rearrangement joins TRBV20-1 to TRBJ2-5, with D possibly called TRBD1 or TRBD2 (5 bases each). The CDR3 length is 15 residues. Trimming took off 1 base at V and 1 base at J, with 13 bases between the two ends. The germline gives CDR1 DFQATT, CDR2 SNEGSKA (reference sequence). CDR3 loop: CSARGARDLQETQYF. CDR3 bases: TGCAGTGCTAGAGGGGCCAGGGACCTCCAAGAGACCCAGTACTTC.

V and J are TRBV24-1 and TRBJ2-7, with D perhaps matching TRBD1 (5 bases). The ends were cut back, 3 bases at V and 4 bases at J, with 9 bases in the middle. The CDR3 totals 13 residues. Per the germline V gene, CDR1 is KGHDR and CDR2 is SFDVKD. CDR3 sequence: CATSDPQGYEQYF. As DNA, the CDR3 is TGTGCCACCAGTGATCCTCAGGGTTACGAGCAGTACTTC.

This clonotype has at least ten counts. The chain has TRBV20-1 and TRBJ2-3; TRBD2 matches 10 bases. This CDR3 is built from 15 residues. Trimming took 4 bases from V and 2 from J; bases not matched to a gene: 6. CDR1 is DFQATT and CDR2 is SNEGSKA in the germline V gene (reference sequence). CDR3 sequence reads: CSANLLAGATDTQYF. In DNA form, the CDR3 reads TGCAGTGCTAATCTGCTAGCGGGGGCCACAGATACGCAGTATTTT.

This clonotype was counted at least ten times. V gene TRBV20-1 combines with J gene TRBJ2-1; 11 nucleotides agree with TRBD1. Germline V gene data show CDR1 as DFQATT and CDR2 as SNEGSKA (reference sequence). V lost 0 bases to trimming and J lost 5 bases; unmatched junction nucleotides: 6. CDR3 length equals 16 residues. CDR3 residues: CSARDSGTGGDNEQFF. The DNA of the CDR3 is TGCAGTGCTAGAGATTCCGGGACAGGGGGTGACAATGAGCAGTTCTTC.

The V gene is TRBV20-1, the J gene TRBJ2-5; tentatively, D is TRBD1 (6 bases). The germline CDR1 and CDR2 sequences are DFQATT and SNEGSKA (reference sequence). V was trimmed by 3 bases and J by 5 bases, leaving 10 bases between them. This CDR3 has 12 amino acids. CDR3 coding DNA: TGCAGTGCTAGTCACAGGGTTGAGACCCAGTACTTC. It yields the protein CSASHRVETQYF.

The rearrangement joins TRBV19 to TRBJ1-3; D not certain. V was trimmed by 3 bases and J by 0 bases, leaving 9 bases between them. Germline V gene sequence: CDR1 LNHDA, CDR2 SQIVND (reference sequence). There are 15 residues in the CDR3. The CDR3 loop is CASSMGQVSGNTIYF. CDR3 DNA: TGTGCCAGTAGTATGGGTCAGGTCTCTGGAAACACCATATATTTT.

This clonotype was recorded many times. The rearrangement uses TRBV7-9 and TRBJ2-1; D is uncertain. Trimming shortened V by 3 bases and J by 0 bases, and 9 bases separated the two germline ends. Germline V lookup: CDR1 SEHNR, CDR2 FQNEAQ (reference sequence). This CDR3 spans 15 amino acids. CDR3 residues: CASSFGRSSYNEQFF. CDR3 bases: TGTGCCAGCAGCTTCGGGCGGAGCTCCTACAATGAGCAGTTCTTC.

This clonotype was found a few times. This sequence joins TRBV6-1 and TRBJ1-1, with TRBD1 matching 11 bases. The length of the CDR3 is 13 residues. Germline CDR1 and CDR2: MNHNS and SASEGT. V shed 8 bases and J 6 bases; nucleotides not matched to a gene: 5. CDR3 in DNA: TGTGCCAGCGGACAGGGGGCGCGCTCTGAAGCTTTCTTT. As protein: CASGQGARSEAFF.

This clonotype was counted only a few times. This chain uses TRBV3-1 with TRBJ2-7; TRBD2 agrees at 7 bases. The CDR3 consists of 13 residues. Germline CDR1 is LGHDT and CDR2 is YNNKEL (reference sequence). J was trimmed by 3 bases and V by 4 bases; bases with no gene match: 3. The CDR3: CASSPREDYEQYF. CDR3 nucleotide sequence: TGTGCCAGCAGCCCCCGGGAGGACTACGAGCAGTACTTC.

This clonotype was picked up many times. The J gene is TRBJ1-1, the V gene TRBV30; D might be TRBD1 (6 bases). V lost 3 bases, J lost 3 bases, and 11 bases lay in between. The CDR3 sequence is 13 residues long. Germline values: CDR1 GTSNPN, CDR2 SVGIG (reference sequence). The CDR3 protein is CAWRQGGYTEAFF. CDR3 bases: TGTGCCTGGAGACAGGGAGGGTACACTGAAGCTTTCTTT.

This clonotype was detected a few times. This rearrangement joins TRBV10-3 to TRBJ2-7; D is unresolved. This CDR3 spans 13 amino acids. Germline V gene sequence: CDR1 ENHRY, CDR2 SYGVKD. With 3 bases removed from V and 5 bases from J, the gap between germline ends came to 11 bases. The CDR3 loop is CAISETPSDEQYF. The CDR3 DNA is TGTGCCATCAGTGAAACGCCGAGCGACGAGCAGTACTTC.

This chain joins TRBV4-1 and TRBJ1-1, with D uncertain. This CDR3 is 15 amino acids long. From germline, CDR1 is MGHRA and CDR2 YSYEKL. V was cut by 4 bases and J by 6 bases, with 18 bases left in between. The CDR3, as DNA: TGCGCCAGCAGCCCAGGCGTAGTCGTACGGGCTGAAGCTTTCTTT. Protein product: CASSPGVVVRAEAFF.

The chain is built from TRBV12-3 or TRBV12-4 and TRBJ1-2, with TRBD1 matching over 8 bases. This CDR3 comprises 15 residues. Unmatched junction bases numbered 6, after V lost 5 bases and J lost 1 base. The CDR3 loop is CASSIGTGFNYGYTF. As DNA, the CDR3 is TGTGCCAGCAGTATCGGGACAGGATTTAACTATGGCTACACCTTC.

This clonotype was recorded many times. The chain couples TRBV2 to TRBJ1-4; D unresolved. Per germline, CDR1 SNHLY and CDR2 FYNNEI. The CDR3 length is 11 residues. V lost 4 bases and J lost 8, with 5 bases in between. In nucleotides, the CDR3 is TGTGCCAGCAGTGTAGGAGAAAAACTGTTTTTT. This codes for CASSVGEKLFF.

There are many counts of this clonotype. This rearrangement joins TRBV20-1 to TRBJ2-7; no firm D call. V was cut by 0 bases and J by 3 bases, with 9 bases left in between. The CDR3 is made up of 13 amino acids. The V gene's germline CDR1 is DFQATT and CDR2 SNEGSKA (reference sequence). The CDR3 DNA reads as TGCAGTGCTAGAGATGTCAGCCACTACGAGCAGTACTTC. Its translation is CSARDVSHYEQYF.

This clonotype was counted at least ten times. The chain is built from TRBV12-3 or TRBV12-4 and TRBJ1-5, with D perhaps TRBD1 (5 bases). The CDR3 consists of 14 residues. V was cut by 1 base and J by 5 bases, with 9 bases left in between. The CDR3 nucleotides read TGTGCCAGCAGTTTAGGGGGACGGTATCAGCCCCAGCATTTT. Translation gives CASSLGGRYQPQHF.

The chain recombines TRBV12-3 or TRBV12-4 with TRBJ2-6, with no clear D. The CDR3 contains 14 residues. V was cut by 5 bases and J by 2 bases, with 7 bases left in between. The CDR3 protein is CASSTETGANVLTF. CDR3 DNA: TGTGCCAGCAGTACAGAAACTGGGGCCAACGTCCTGACTTTC.

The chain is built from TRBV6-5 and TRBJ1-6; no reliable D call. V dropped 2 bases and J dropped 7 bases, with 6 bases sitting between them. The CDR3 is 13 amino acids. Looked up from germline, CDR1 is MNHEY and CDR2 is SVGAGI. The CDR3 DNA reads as TGTGCCAGCAGTTACGACTGGAATTCACCCCTCCACTTT. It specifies CASSYDWNSPLHF.

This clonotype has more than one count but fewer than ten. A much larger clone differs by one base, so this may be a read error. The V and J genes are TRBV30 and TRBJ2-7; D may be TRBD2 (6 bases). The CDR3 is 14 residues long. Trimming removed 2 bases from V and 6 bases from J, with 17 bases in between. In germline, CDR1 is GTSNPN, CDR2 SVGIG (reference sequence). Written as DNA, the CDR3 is TGTGCCTGGAGTCGGGGCGGGGTTACCTGCGAGCAGTACTTC. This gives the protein CAWSRGGVTCEQYF.

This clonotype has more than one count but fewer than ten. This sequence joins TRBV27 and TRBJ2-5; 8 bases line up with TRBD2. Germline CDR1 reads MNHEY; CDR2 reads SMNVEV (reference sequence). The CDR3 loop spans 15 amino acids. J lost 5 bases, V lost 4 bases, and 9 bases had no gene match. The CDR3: CASSSPAGGRETQYF. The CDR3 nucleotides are TGTGCCAGCAGTTCTCCGGCGGGGGGAAGGGAGACCCAGTACTTC.

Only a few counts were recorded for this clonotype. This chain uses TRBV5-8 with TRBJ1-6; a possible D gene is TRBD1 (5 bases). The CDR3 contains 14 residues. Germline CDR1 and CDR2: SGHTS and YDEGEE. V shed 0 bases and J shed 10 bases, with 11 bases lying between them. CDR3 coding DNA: TGTGCCAGCAGCTTGGTAGGGGTAGGATCACCCCTCCACTTT. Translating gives CASSLVGVGSPLHF.

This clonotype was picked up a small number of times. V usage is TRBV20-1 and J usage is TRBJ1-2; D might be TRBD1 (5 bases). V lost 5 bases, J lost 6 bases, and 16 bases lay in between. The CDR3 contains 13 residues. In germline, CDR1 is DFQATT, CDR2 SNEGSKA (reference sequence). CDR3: CSASGPIYHGYTF. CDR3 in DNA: TGCAGTGCTTCGGGACCCATTTACCATGGCTACACCTTC.

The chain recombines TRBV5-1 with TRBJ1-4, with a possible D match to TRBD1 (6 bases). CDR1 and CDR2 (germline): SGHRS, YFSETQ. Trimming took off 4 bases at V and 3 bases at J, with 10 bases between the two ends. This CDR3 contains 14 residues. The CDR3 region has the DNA TGCGCCAGCAGCCTGCAGGGGTCTAATGAAAAACTGTTTTTT. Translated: CASSLQGSNEKLFF.

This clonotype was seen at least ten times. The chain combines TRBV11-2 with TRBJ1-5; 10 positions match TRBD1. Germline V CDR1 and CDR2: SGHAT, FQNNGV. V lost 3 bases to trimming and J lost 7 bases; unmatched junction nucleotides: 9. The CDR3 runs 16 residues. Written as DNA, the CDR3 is TGTGCCAGCAGCTTGGGAAGACAGGGGGCAGGGCAGCCCCAGCATTTT. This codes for CASSLGRQGAGQPQHF.